The 28 T cell receptor beta chains given below trace back to one sample, sequenced in a study of response to subunit inactivated influenza vaccine. MiXCR was run by TCRdb on the RT-PCR reads, yielding one entry per CDR3 protein. Of approximately 500,000 distinct CDR3 sequences listed, 13% are singletons. Material: PBMCs from blood, obtained roughly 46 days after vaccination. These receptors were obtained from a man between 50 and 59 years old who received an inactivated influenza vaccine.

The chain has TRBV7-7 and TRBJ2-1; 7 nucleotides match TRBD2. The length of the CDR3 is 17 residues. J gave up 5 bases and V 2 bases, and 12 bases lay outside the gene matches. In germline, CDR1 is SSHAT, CDR2 FNYEAQ (reference sequence). In nucleotides, the CDR3 is TGTGCCAGCAGCTTAAGTCTAGGACTAGGTCACAACAATGAGCAGTTCTTC. This codes for CASSLSLGLGHNNEQFF. The variable domain in full, completed from reference TRBV7-7 and TRBJ2-1, reads GAGVSQSPRYKVTKRGQDVTLRCDPISSHATLYWYQQALGQGPEFLTYFNYEAQPDKSGLPSDRFSAERPEGSISTLTIQRTEQRDSAMYRCASSLSLGLGHNNEQFFGPGTRLTVL.

Many counts were recorded for this clonotype. The J gene is TRBJ2-7, the V gene TRBV5-1; the D gene is possibly TRBD2 (6 bases). This CDR3 is 13 amino acids long. Germline V gives CDR1 SGHRS, CDR2 YFSETQ. Trimming cost V 4 bases and J 4 bases, with 12 bases left between them. CDR3 nucleotides: TGCGCCAGCAGCATAGGTAGCGGATACGAGCAGTACTTC. Translating gives CASSIGSGYEQYF.

This clonotype was detected ten times or more. This chain connects TRBV3-1 to TRBJ2-7; no firm D call. V lost 1 base and J 7 bases, leaving 8 bases between the germline ends. The CDR3 consists of 12 residues. Looked up from germline, CDR1 is LGHDT and CDR2 is YNNKEL (reference sequence). CDR3 in amino acids: CASSQGGREQYF. In nucleotides, the CDR3 is TGTGCCAGCAGCCAAGGCGGCAGGGAGCAGTACTTC.

This clonotype was seen more than once but under ten times. The rearrangement joins TRBV29-1 to TRBJ2-1, with 9 bases aligning to TRBD1. This CDR3 has 17 amino acids. The V gene end was trimmed by 5 bases and the J gene end by 0 bases; junction bases not matched to a gene: 11. CDR1 is SQVTM and CDR2 is ANQGSEA in the germline V gene. CDR3 DNA sequence: TGCAGCGTTCCGGGACAGGGATTTTTTAGCTCCTACAATGAGCAGTTCTTC. This gives the protein CSVPGQGFFSSYNEQFF.

The chain joins TRBV5-5 to TRBJ2-1; 10 nucleotides agree with TRBD1. The trim removed 4 bases at V and 8 bases at J, leaving 9 bases unmatched. The CDR3 extends over 15 amino acids. The germline CDR1 and CDR2 sequences are SGHKS and YYEKEE (reference sequence). CDR3 bases: TGTGCCAGCAGCCCCCTGGGACAGGGGTTGGATGAGCAGTTCTTC. It yields the protein CASSPLGQGLDEQFF.

Only a few counts were recorded for this clonotype. The chain couples TRBV20-1 to TRBJ2-7; 7 bases are a match to TRBD1. The CDR3 sequence is 13 residues long. The germline CDR1 and CDR2 sequences are DFQATT and SNEGSKA (reference sequence). The trim removed 3 bases at V and 5 bases at J, leaving 7 bases unmatched. DNA of the CDR3: TGCAGTGCTAGCAGGGGGTATGGCCACGAGCAGTACTTC. Its protein product is CSASRGYGHEQYF.

V is TRBV7-2 and J is TRBJ2-3; D perhaps matches TRBD2 (5 bases). In germline, CDR1 is SGHTA, CDR2 FQGNSA. V dropped 0 bases and J dropped 4 bases, with 14 bases sitting between them. CDR3 length equals 16 residues. The CDR3 region has the DNA TGTGCCAGCAGCTTAGCGGGAGTGAAATTGGCAGATACGCAGTATTTT. Translated: CASSLAGVKLADTQYF.

The chain combines TRBV20-1 with TRBJ2-1; TRBD2 agrees at 12 bases. The J segment lost 6 bases and the V segment lost 3 bases, leaving 6 bases of the junction unmatched. CDR1 is DFQATT, CDR2 SNEGSKA, per germline (reference sequence). The CDR3 runs 15 residues. In nucleotides, the CDR3 is TGCAGTGCTAGCGAGACTAGCGGGGGCGGCAATGAGCAGTTCTTC. Its translation: CSASETSGGGNEQFF.

This clonotype was picked up many times. The chain couples TRBV12-3 or TRBV12-4 to TRBJ2-5; 7 bases align to TRBD2. The J segment lost 4 bases and the V segment lost 2 bases, leaving 10 bases of the junction unmatched. The CDR3 sequence is 16 residues long. This CDR3 is CASSLFPVPGGETQYF. For the CDR3, the DNA is TGTGCCAGCAGTTTATTCCCGGTCCCGGGAGGAGAGACCCAGTACTTC.

This clonotype was counted a few times. The chain combines TRBV20-1 with TRBJ2-1; D unresolved. The CDR3 covers 14 residues. The germline V gene has CDR1 DFQATT and CDR2 SNEGSKA (reference sequence). Trimming removed 0 bases from V and 3 bases from J, with 9 bases in between. The CDR3: CSAREQNGYNEQFF. The CDR3 nucleotides read TGCAGTGCTAGAGAACAAAACGGCTACAATGAGCAGTTCTTC.

The genes are TRBV12-3 or TRBV12-4 and TRBJ2-7, with D possibly being TRBD2 (7 bases). CDR3 length equals 16 residues. The germline V and J ends were trimmed by 5 bases and 1 base, with 18 bases remaining between them. The CDR3 DNA is TGTGCCAGCAGTGGGGGCACTAGCGTCTTTTCCTACGAGCAGTACTTC. Protein: CASSGGTSVFSYEQYF.

This clonotype was seen more than once but under ten times. The genes are TRBV28 and TRBJ2-1, with TRBD1 matching over 10 bases. CDR3 length: 15 residues. Germline CDR1 is MDHEN and CDR2 is SYDVKM. V shed 6 bases and J 10 bases; nucleotides not matched to a gene: 12. The CDR3 region is CASSLRRQGAGEQFF. The CDR3 region has the DNA TGTGCCAGCAGCCTCCGGCGACAGGGGGCGGGGGAGCAGTTCTTC.

The gene calls are TRBV5-1 and TRBJ2-1, with D possibly matching TRBD1 (6 bases). Between the trimmed V and J ends, which lost 3 bases and 4 bases, there was a span of 8 bases. The CDR3 extends over 13 amino acids. Germline V gene data show CDR1 as SGHRS and CDR2 as YFSETQ. The CDR3 DNA is TGCGCCAGCAGCTGGGACATTTACAATGAGCAGTTCTTC. This codes for CASSWDIYNEQFF.

The chain uses TRBV7-8 and TRBJ2-1, with 7 bases lining up with TRBD2. This CDR3 has 15 residues. The J segment lost 5 bases and the V segment lost 5 bases, leaving 9 bases of the junction unmatched. From germline, CDR1 is SGHVS and CDR2 FQNEAQ. CDR3 protein: CASSTTSAGHNEQFF. The CDR3 DNA is TGTGCCAGCAGCACCACTAGCGCAGGACACAATGAGCAGTTCTTC.

This clonotype came up a few times. This chain joins TRBV12-3 or TRBV12-4 and TRBJ2-7, with D maybe TRBD1 (5 bases). V lost 7 bases and J 5 bases, leaving 12 bases between the germline ends. The CDR3 is 12 amino acids. The CDR3 reads CASTQTGDEQYF. As DNA, the CDR3 is TGTGCCAGCACCCAAACAGGTGACGAGCAGTACTTC.

V gene TRBV12-3 or TRBV12-4 combines with J gene TRBJ2-2; no reliable D call. CDR3 size: 16 residues. Trimming stripped 0 bases from V and 4 bases from J, with 12 bases between. The CDR3 bases are TGTGCCAGCAGTTTAGCGCGCAGTTTGTCCACCGGGGAGCTGTTTTTT. The encoded protein is CASSLARSLSTGELFF.

The chain joins TRBV28 to TRBJ2-1, with 9 bases that match TRBD1. Unmatched junction bases numbered 9, after V lost 6 bases and J lost 6 bases. The CDR3 runs to 15 residues. CDR1 is MDHEN and CDR2 is SYDVKM in the germline V gene. Here the CDR3 DNA reads TGTGCCAGCAGAACAGGGGGCGTGTCTTTCAATGAGCAGTTCTTC. It yields the protein CASRTGGVSFNEQFF.

This clonotype has at least ten counts. The chain recombines TRBV10-3 with TRBJ2-7; D is unresolved. V was trimmed by 0 bases and J by 3 bases, leaving 6 bases between them. The CDR3 covers 13 residues. The germline V gene has CDR1 ENHRY and CDR2 SYGVKD. The CDR3 protein is CAISESWDYEQYF. The DNA for the CDR3 is TGTGCCATCAGTGAGTCGTGGGACTACGAGCAGTACTTC.

The gene calls are TRBV15 and TRBJ2-2; tentatively, D is TRBD1 (5 bases). The CDR3 is 19 amino acids. Per germline, CDR1 LNHNV and CDR2 YYDKDF (reference sequence). The V end lost 0 bases, the J end lost 5 bases, and 22 bases lay between the germline ends. The CDR3 is CATSRDPGQPYGLTGELFF. The CDR3 nucleotides are TGTGCCACCAGCAGAGATCCTGGACAACCCTACGGATTGACCGGGGAGCTGTTTTTT.

This clonotype has a handful of counts. The chain is built from TRBV25-1 and TRBJ2-2, with D unresolved. V lost 4 bases and J lost 3, with 6 bases in between. The CDR3 runs to 13 residues. Per germline, CDR1 MGHDK and CDR2 SYGVNS. The CDR3 DNA reads TGTGCCAGCAGTGGTACATACACCGGGGAGCTGTTTTTT. It specifies CASSGTYTGELFF.

This clonotype has a handful of counts. The chain has TRBV15 and TRBJ1-6; 12 bases map to TRBD1. The CDR3 is made up of 16 amino acids. Trimming cost V 3 bases and J 8 bases; bases outside gene matches: 5. Germline V lookup: CDR1 LNHNV, CDR2 YYDKDF (reference sequence). The CDR3 DNA follows: TGTGCCACCAGCAGGGGGACAGGGGGCTCTGATTCACCCCTCCACTTT. Translation gives CATSRGTGGSDSPLHF.

The chain carries TRBV6-6 and TRBJ1-5; no definite D call. Trimming took 7 bases from V and 6 from J, leaving 13 bases between them. Germline V gives CDR1 MNHNY, CDR2 SVGAGI (reference sequence). This CDR3 contains 13 residues. The CDR3 sequence: CASTYIPRQPQHF. CDR3 DNA sequence: TGTGCCAGCACCTACATACCCCGTCAGCCCCAGCATTTT.

This clonotype has only a few counts. J is TRBJ2-1 and V is TRBV7-2; D is perhaps TRBD1 or TRBD2 (7 bases each). V was trimmed by 5 bases and J by 8 bases, leaving 19 bases between them. Germline CDR1 reads SGHTA; CDR2 reads FQGNSA. The CDR3 covers 15 residues. The CDR3 coding sequence is TGTGCCAGCAGCCAGGGGGGGATCCCAAGTGATGAGCAGTTCTTC. Translating it yields CASSQGGIPSDEQFF.

In its sample, this clonotype was seen many times. The chain has TRBV4-1 and TRBJ2-7; TRBD1 agrees at 8 bases. This CDR3 region has 15 residues. The V segment lost 5 bases and the J segment 0 bases; nucleotides outside the gene matches: 6. Per the germline V gene, CDR1 is MGHRA and CDR2 is YSYEKL. The CDR3 is CASSSRTGSSYEQYF. The CDR3 DNA reads TGCGCCAGCAGCAGTCGGACAGGGAGCTCCTACGAGCAGTACTTC.

This clonotype appeared a few times. The gene calls are TRBV7-9 and TRBJ2-1; D uncertain. Germline V gives CDR1 SEHNR, CDR2 FQNEAQ (reference sequence). This CDR3 region has 12 residues. Trimming removed 4 bases at V and 5 bases at J, with 6 bases between. CDR3 coding DNA: TGTGCCAGCAGCTCACAAAACAATGAGCAGTTCTTC. Its protein product is CASSSQNNEQFF.

In its sample, this clonotype was seen a few times. The chain combines TRBV3-1 with TRBJ1-6; 8 nucleotides line up with TRBD1. V was clipped by 4 bases and J by 6 bases; unmatched bases: 8. CDR3 length equals 16 residues. Germline-derived CDR1 and CDR2 are LGHDT and YNNKEL (reference sequence). This CDR3 is CASSRTGRGLNSPLHF. CDR3 nucleotide sequence: TGTGCCAGCAGCCGGACAGGGAGGGGCCTTAATTCACCCCTCCACTTT.

The chain couples TRBV7-9 to TRBJ2-1, with 9 bases that match TRBD2. The CDR3 has 17 amino acids. V gave up 5 bases and J gave up 5 bases; unmatched junction bases: 13. CDR1 is SEHNR, CDR2 FQNEAQ, per germline (reference sequence). The DNA for the CDR3 is TGTGCCAGCAGCCAACCCCCGGGGCTAGCGGGGAACAATGAGCAGTTCTTC. Residues: CASSQPPGLAGNNEQFF.

This clonotype appeared a few times. This chain joins TRBV6-2 or TRBV6-3 and TRBJ2-1; D is unclear. V was pared by 1 base and J by 6 bases, with 10 bases between. Germline loops: CDR1 MNHEY, CDR2 SVGEGT. This CDR3 spans 14 amino acids. The CDR3 coding sequence is TGTGCCAGCAGTTACTGGGTTGCCGGCAATGAGCAGTTCTTC. Its protein product is CASSYWVAGNEQFF.